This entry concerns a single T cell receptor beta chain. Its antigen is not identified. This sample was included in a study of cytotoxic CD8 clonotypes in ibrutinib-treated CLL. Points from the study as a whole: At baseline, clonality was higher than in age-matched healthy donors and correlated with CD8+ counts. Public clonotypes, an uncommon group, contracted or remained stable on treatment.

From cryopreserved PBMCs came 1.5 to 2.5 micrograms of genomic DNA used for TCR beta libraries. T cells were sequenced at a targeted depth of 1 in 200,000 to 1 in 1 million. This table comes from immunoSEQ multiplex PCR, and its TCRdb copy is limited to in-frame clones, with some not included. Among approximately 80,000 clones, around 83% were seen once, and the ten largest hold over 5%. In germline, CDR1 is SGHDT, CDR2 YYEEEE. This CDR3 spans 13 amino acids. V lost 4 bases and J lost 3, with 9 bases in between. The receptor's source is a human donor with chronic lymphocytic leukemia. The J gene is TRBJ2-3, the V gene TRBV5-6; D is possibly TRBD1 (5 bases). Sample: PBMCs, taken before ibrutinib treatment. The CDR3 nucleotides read TGTGCCAGCAGCGGAAGGGGAACAGATACGCAGTATTTT. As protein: CASSGRGTDTQYF. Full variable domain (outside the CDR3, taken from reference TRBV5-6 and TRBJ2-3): DAGVTQSPTHLIKTRGQQVTLRCSPKSGHDTVSWYQQALGQGPQFIFQYYEEEERQRGNFPDRFSGHQFPNYSSELNVNALLLGDSALYLCASSGRGTDTQYFGPGTRLTVL.